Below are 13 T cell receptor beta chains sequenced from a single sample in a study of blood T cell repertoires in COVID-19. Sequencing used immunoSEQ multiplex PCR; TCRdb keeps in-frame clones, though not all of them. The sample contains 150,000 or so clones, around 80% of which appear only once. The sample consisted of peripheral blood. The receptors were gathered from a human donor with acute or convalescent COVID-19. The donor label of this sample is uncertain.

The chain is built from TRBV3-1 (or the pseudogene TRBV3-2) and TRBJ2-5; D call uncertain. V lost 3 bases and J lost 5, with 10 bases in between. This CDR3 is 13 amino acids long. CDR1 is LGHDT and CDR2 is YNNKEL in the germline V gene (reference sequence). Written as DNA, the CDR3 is TGTGCCAGCAGCCATCTCAGCAGGGAGACCCAGTACTTC. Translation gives CASSHLSRETQYF.

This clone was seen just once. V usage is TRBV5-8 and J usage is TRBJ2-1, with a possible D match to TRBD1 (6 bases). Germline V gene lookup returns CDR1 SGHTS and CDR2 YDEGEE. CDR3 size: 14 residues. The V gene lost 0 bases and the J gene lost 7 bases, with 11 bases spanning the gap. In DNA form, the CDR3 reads TGTGCCAGCAGCTTGGCGACAGGAAAAAATGAGCAGTTCTTC. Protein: CASSLATGKNEQFF.

CDR3 coding DNA: TGCGCCAGCAGCCAAGAAATCTGGACCGGGCAGGGAAAGGGGGTCGAGACCCAGTACTTC. Protein: CASSQEIWTGQGKGVETQYF. This chain links TRBV4-1 with TRBJ2-5; tentative D call: TRBD1 (6 bases). With 0 bases removed from V and 5 bases from J, the gap between germline ends came to 28 bases. The CDR3 sequence is 20 residues long. CDR1 is MGHRA and CDR2 is YSYEKL in the germline V gene.

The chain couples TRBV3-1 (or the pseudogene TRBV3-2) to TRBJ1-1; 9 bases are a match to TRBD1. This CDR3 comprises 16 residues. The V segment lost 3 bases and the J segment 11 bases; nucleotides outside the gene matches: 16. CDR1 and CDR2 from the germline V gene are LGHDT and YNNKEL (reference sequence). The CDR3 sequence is CASSHSLSGTGFAAFF. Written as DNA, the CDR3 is TGTGCCAGCAGCCACAGCTTATCCGGGACAGGGTTCGCCGCTTTCTTT.

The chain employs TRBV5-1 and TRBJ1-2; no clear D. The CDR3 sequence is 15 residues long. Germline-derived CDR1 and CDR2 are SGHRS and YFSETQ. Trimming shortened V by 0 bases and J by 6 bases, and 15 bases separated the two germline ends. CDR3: CASSLAGIPSDGYTF. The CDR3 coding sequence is TGCGCCAGCAGCTTGGCCGGGATTCCCTCGGATGGCTACACCTTC.

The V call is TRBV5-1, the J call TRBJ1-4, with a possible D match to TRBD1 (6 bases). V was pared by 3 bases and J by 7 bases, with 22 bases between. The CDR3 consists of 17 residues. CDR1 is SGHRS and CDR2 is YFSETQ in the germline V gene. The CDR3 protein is CASSSGSGRTVVEKLFF. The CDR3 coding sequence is TGCGCCAGCAGCTCGGGGTCGGGTCGGACAGTTGTTGAAAAACTGTTTTTT. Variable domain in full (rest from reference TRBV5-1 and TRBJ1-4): KAGVTQTPRYLIKTRGQQVTLSCSPISGHRSVSWYQQTPGQGLQFLFEYFSETQRNKGNFPGRFSGRQFSNSRSEMNVSTLELGDSALYLCASSSGSGRTVVEKLFFGSGTQLSVL.

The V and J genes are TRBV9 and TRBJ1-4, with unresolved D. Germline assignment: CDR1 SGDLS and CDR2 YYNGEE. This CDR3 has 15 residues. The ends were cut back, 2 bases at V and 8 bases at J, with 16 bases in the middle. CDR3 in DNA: TGTGCCAGCAGCGTGGACGGATATGGCGGGGAAAAACTGTTTTTT. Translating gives CASSVDGYGGEKLFF.

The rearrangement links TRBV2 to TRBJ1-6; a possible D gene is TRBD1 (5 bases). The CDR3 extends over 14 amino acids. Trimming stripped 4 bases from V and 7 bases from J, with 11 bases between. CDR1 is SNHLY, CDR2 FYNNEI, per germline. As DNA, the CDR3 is TGTGCCAGCAGTGCGGCTGGGGGGAATTCACCCCTCCACTTT. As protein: CASSAAGGNSPLHF.

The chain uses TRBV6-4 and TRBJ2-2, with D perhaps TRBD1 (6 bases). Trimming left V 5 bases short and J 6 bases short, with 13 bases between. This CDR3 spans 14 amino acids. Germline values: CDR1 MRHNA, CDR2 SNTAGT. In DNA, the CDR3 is TGTGCCAGCAGTCCGATACAGGGTCCCGGGGAGCTGTTTTTT. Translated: CASSPIQGPGELFF.

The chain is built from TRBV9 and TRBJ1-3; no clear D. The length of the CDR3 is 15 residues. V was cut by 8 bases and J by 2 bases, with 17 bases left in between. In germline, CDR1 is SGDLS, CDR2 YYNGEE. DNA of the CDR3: TGTGCCAGTGTCCCTGCCTATCCCACTGGAAACACCATATATTTT. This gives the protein CASVPAYPTGNTIYF.

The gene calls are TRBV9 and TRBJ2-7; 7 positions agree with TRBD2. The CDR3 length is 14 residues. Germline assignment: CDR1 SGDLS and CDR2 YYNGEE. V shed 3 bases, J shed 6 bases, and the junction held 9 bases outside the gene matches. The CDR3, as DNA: TGTGCCAGCAGCGCTAGGACTAGTCTCGGCGAGCAGTACTTC. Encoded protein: CASSARTSLGEQYF.

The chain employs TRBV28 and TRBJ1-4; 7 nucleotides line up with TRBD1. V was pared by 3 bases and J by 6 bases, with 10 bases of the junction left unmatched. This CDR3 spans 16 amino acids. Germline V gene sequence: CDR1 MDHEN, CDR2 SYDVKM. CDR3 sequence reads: CASSFPTGAKYEKLFF. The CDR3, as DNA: TGTGCCAGCAGTTTTCCCACAGGGGCGAAGTATGAAAAACTGTTTTTT.

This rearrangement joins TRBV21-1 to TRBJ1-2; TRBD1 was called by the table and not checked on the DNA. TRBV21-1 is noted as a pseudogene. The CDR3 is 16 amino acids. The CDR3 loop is CASLPDSTILNYGYTF. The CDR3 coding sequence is TGTGCCAGCCTCCCCGACAGCACGATCCTTAACTATGGCTACACCTTC.